Each of the 15 T cell receptor beta chains below was sequenced from the same sample in a study of identifying expanded T cells in peripheral blood. Profiled with immunoSEQ multiplex PCR; TCRdb holds only in-frame clones, not every one. Among around 91,000 clones listed, about 91% were seen once. Sequences were obtained from blood. The receptors come from a person between 18 and 70 years old in good health.

The chain uses TRBV28 and TRBJ2-3; D is possibly TRBD1 or TRBD2 (5 bases each). The CDR3 has 16 residues. Germline V CDR1 and CDR2: MDHEN, SYDVKM. The V end was cut by 2 bases, the J end by 4 bases, with 16 bases between. CDR3 coding DNA: TGTGCCAGCAGTTTAGGGACGAATCGGGGATCAGATACGCAGTATTTT. Protein sequence: CASSLGTNRGSDTQYF.

The chain uses TRBV5-4 and TRBJ2-1; TRBD2 agrees at 8 bases. V lost 2 bases, J lost 0 bases, and 4 bases stayed unmatched. This CDR3 is built from 16 residues. CDR1 SGHNT and CDR2 YYREEE come from the germline V gene (reference sequence). CDR3 in amino acids: CASSFPRGGSYNEQFF. Written as DNA, the CDR3 is TGTGCCAGCAGCTTTCCCCGGGGGGGCTCCTACAATGAGCAGTTCTTC.

The V gene is TRBV7-7, the J gene TRBJ2-5, with TRBD2 as a possible D gene (6 bases). The V end lost 7 bases, the J end lost 2 bases, and 17 bases lay between the germline ends. The CDR3 is made up of 15 amino acids. From germline, CDR1 is SSHAT and CDR2 FNYEAQ (reference sequence). The CDR3 DNA sequence: TGTGCCAGCACCCGGGGTAGCGGAGATCAAGAGACCCAGTACTTC. Its translation is CASTRGSGDQETQYF.

The chain uses TRBV28 and TRBJ2-7; weak D call: TRBD1 (6 bases). Germline loops: CDR1 MDHEN, CDR2 SYDVKM. V was shortened by 1 base and J by 5 bases, with 15 bases between the two germline ends. The CDR3 spans 15 residues. CDR3 in amino acids: CASSLFGPGTNEQYF. In DNA, the CDR3 is TGTGCCAGCAGTTTATTCGGCCCAGGGACAAACGAGCAGTACTTC.

This clone was recorded a few times. The chain employs TRBV5-1 and TRBJ1-6; D call uncertain. The CDR3 runs 14 residues. V lost 0 bases and J 8 bases, leaving 9 bases between the germline ends. From germline, CDR1 is SGHRS and CDR2 YFSETQ. The DNA for the CDR3 is TGCGCCAGCAGCTTGGTTAGGGATGATTCACCCCTCCACTTT. Translated: CASSLVRDDSPLHF.

This chain connects TRBV19 to TRBJ2-6; D tentatively fits TRBD1 or TRBD2 (5 bases each). This CDR3 comprises 15 residues. V shed 2 bases and J shed 4 bases, with 9 bases lying between them. Germline lookup yields CDR1 LNHDA and CDR2 SQIVND (reference sequence). CDR3 loop: CASSISGTGANVLTF. The CDR3 nucleotides are TGTGCCAGTAGTATATCAGGGACCGGGGCCAACGTCCTGACTTTC.

The chain carries TRBV14 and TRBJ2-1; D perhaps matches TRBD1 (6 bases). This CDR3 comprises 15 residues. CDR1 and CDR2 (germline): SGHDN, FVKESK. The ends were cut back, 2 bases at V and 4 bases at J, with 12 bases in the middle. CDR3 protein: CASSQRTVRYNEQFF. For the CDR3, the DNA is TGTGCCAGCAGCCAAAGGACAGTCAGATACAATGAGCAGTTCTTC.

This chain links TRBV2 with TRBJ2-7, with D possibly TRBD2 on 7 matching bases. Trimming shortened V by 4 bases and J by 0 bases, and 10 bases separated the two germline ends. The CDR3 contains 14 residues. CDR1 is SNHLY and CDR2 is FYNNEI in the germline V gene. CDR3 DNA sequence: TGTGCCAGCAGTGTCGGGGGGCCCTCCTACGAGCAGTACTTC. This sequence encodes CASSVGGPSYEQYF. Together with reference TRBV2 and TRBJ2-7, the CDR3 gives the full variable domain: EPEVTQTPSHQVTQMGQEVILRCVPISNHLYFYWYRQILGQKVEFLVSFYNNEISEKSEIFDDQFSVERPDGSNFTLKIRSTKLEDSAMYFCASSVGGPSYEQYFGPGTRLTVT.

V and J are TRBV15 and TRBJ2-3, with D uncertain. The CDR3 has 13 residues. Between the trimmed V and J ends, which lost 2 bases and 6 bases, there was a span of 9 bases. CDR1 is LNHNV and CDR2 is YYDKDF in the germline V gene (reference sequence). CDR3 sequence: CATSRRVGDTQYF. As DNA, the CDR3 is TGTGCCACCAGCAGACGAGTTGGGGATACGCAGTATTTT.

The rearrangement joins TRBV5-1 to TRBJ2-3, with 11 bases lining up with TRBD1. The CDR3 extends over 17 amino acids. Germline trimming cut 4 bases from V and 0 bases from J; bases unmatched to any gene: 7. In germline, CDR1 is SGHRS, CDR2 YFSETQ. CDR3 DNA sequence: TGCGCCAGCAGCCAGGGACAGGGGGGAACTAGCACAGATACGCAGTATTTT. This translates into CASSQGQGGTSTDTQYF. The whole variable domain, remainder taken from reference TRBV5-1 and TRBJ2-3, is KAGVTQTPRYLIKTRGQQVTLSCSPISGHRSVSWYQQTPGQGLQFLFEYFSETQRNKGNFPGRFSGRQFSNSRSEMNVSTLELGDSALYLCASSQGQGGTSTDTQYFGPGTRLTVL.

The chain uses TRBV7-2 and TRBJ1-1; D unresolved. This CDR3 region has 15 residues. CDR1 is SGHTA, CDR2 FQGNSA, per germline. The V end lost 4 bases, the J end lost 1 base, and 13 bases lay between the germline ends. The CDR3 DNA reads TGTGCCAGCAGCTCCCGGACGTTACGGAACACTGAAGCTTTCTTT. It is translated as CASSSRTLRNTEAFF.

The rearrangement uses TRBV28 and TRBJ2-1; 7 bases fit TRBD1. Germline values: CDR1 MDHEN, CDR2 SYDVKM. Trimming cost V 5 bases and J 6 bases; bases outside gene matches: 10. The CDR3 is made up of 15 amino acids. The DNA for the CDR3 is TGTGCCAGCAGTCTCTACACAGGGGCGAGCAATGAGCAGTTCTTC. Translating it yields CASSLYTGASNEQFF. Full variable domain (missing parts from reference TRBV28 and TRBJ2-1): DVKVTQSSRYLVKRTGEKVFLECVQDMDHENMFWYRQDPGLGLRLIYFSYDVKMKEKGDIPEGYSVSREKKERFSLILESASTNQTSMYLCASSLYTGASNEQFFGPGTRLTVL.

The chain recombines TRBV30 with TRBJ2-3, with TRBD2 matching over 9 bases. The junction had 8 bases not matched to a gene; V was cut back by 3 bases and J by 4 bases. This CDR3 is built from 15 residues. Germline lookup yields CDR1 GTSNPN and CDR2 SVGIG (reference sequence). The CDR3: CAWSRTSVNSDTQYF. The CDR3 bases are TGTGCCTGGAGCCGGACTAGCGTGAACTCAGATACGCAGTATTTT.

The chain joins TRBV5-8 to TRBJ2-7, with TRBD2 as a possible D gene (6 bases). Per germline, CDR1 SGHTS and CDR2 YDEGEE. The CDR3 loop spans 17 amino acids. Trimming cost V 4 bases and J 2 bases, with 22 bases left between them. DNA of the CDR3: TGTGCCAGCAGCCCCCCTAGGCGGGGCGGACCAACCTACGAGCAGTACTTC. It yields the protein CASSPPRRGGPTYEQYF.

The chain employs TRBV14 and TRBJ2-7, with 10 positions matching TRBD1. V shed 4 bases, J shed 0 bases, and the junction held 6 bases outside the gene matches. Germline values: CDR1 SGHDN, CDR2 FVKESK. This CDR3 has 16 amino acids. CDR3: CASSLQGQGSSYEQYF. The DNA for the CDR3 is TGTGCCAGCAGCCTGCAGGGACAGGGGAGCTCCTACGAGCAGTACTTC.